These 18 T cell receptor beta chains were sequenced from one sample in a study of technical replicates of blood from a few donors. Sequenced by immunoSEQ multiplex PCR; TCRdb stores in-frame clones only, minus some. The table includes approximately 97,000 clones, approximately 95% detected once. Material for sequencing was T cells isolated from PBMCs. These receptors were obtained from a human donor in good health.

The chain has TRBV6-1 and TRBJ1-2; 7 bases fit TRBD1. The length of the CDR3 is 15 residues. Germline CDR1 reads MNHNS; CDR2 reads SASEGT. The junction had 5 bases not matched to a gene; V was cut back by 4 bases and J by 0 bases. CDR3 nucleotides: TGTGCCAGCAGTGGCAGGGACAGCTCTAACTATGGCTACACCTTC. Translation gives CASSGRDSSNYGYTF.

J is TRBJ1-1 and V is TRBV11-2; no clear D gene. The germline V gene encodes CDR1 SGHAT and CDR2 FQNNGV. The ends were cut back, 2 bases at V and 1 base at J, with 11 bases in the middle. The CDR3 is made up of 15 amino acids. In DNA form, the CDR3 reads TGTGCCAGCAGCTTAATGGGCCCGGAGAACACTGAAGCTTTCTTT. It translates to CASSLMGPENTEAFF.

V and J are TRBV6-1 and TRBJ2-7, with D maybe TRBD1 (5 bases). The V end was cut by 7 bases, the J end by 7 bases, with 20 bases between. The CDR3 is made up of 14 amino acids. Germline CDR1 MNHNS, CDR2 SASEGT. For the CDR3, the DNA is TGTGCCAGCACCAGGGCCCAGACCCCTTTGGAGCAGTACTTC. The encoded protein is CASTRAQTPLEQYF.

The J gene is TRBJ2-5, the V gene TRBV6-1, with 9 bases fitting TRBD1. Unmatched junction bases numbered 6, after V lost 2 bases and J lost 5 bases. The CDR3 covers 15 residues. Germline V gene sequence: CDR1 MNHNS, CDR2 SASEGT. The chain's CDR3 is CASSEWGQGQETQYF. The CDR3 nucleotides are TGTGCCAGCAGTGAATGGGGACAGGGACAGGAGACCCAGTACTTC.

This clone was detected once. The V gene is TRBV5-1, the J gene TRBJ2-5; 12 nucleotides agree with TRBD2. The CDR3 contains 17 residues. Unmatched junction bases numbered 9, after V lost 1 base and J lost 5 bases. Per the germline V gene, CDR1 is SGHRS and CDR2 is YFSETQ. The CDR3 DNA reads as TGCGCCAGCAGCTTGAACGGACTAGCGGGACCTGGGGAGACCCAGTACTTC. This codes for CASSLNGLAGPGETQYF.

The chain employs TRBV19 and TRBJ2-3; 7 nucleotides agree with TRBD2. The J segment lost 1 base and the V segment lost 10 bases, leaving 14 bases of the junction unmatched. Per the germline V gene, CDR1 is LNHDA and CDR2 is SQIVND (reference sequence). CDR3 size: 16 residues. The DNA for the CDR3 is TGTGCCACAAGTACGTACGAGGGAGGGCGCACAGATACGCAGTATTTT. This translates into CATSTYEGGRTDTQYF.

The V gene is TRBV11-1, the J gene TRBJ2-2; possible D gene TRBD2, 5 bases. V was trimmed by 2 bases and J by 5 bases, leaving 15 bases between them. In germline, CDR1 is SGHAT, CDR2 FQDESV (reference sequence). The length of the CDR3 is 16 residues. CDR3 DNA sequence: TGTGCCAGCAGCTTATCGATGCTAGCTCGGACCGGGGAGCTGTTTTTT. The encoded protein is CASSLSMLARTGELFF. Drawing the rest from reference TRBV11-1 and TRBJ2-2, the complete variable domain is EAEVAQSPRYKITEKSQAVAFWCDPISGHATLYWYRQILGQGPELLVQFQDESVVDDSQLPKDRFSAERLKGVDSTLKIQPAELGDSAMYLCASSLSMLARTGELFFGEGSRLTVL.

This clone was seen once. The J gene is TRBJ2-5, the V gene TRBV6-5; D is possibly TRBD2 (6 bases). V lost 8 bases, J lost 5 bases, and 18 bases lay in between. Germline V gene data show CDR1 as MNHEY and CDR2 as SVGAGI. The CDR3 has 14 residues. Here the CDR3 DNA reads TGTGCCAGCGGGCAGGGAGGATGGGAGGAGACCCAGTACTTC. This encodes CASGQGGWEETQYF.

The chain recombines TRBV28 with TRBJ1-2; D gene ambiguous. With 7 bases removed from V and 2 bases from J, the gap between germline ends came to 11 bases. Germline V gene sequence: CDR1 MDHEN, CDR2 SYDVKM. CDR3 length: 13 amino acids. The CDR3 sequence: CASTIGGNYGYTF. CDR3 coding DNA: TGTGCCAGCACAATTGGCGGGAACTATGGCTACACCTTC.

This chain links TRBV2 with TRBJ2-7; the match to TRBD2 covers 11 bases. The J segment lost 7 bases and the V segment lost 5 bases, leaving 16 bases of the junction unmatched. CDR3 length: 17 residues. CDR1 SNHLY and CDR2 FYNNEI come from the germline V gene. CDR3 bases: TGTGCCAGCAGTATCGGGCTAGCGGGAGGACTGAGCTGGGAGCAGTACTTC. Its protein is CASSIGLAGGLSWEQYF.

This clone was picked up one time. The CDR3 DNA reads TGTGCCAGCAGCGCCCCTACGGTAGCTGGGGCCAACGTCCTGACTTTC. This sequence encodes CASSAPTVAGANVLTF. The J gene is TRBJ2-6, the V gene TRBV9, with D unclear. Trimming pared 3 bases from V and 2 bases from J, leaving 12 bases between. The germline V gene encodes CDR1 SGDLS and CDR2 YYNGEE. This CDR3 region has 16 residues.

The CDR3 bases are TGTGCCAGCAGTGAAAACGGGAGGGGGGATACGCAGTATTTT. Its protein product is CASSENGRGDTQYF. The V and J genes are TRBV2 and TRBJ2-3, with TRBD2 matching 8 bases. The germline V gene has CDR1 SNHLY and CDR2 FYNNEI. The CDR3 has 14 amino acids. Trimming removed 2 bases from V and 6 bases from J; junction bases left unmatched: 4.

The chain employs TRBV11-2 and TRBJ1-2; possibly TRBD1 for D (5 bases). CDR1 and CDR2 from the germline V gene are SGHAT and FQNNGV. There are 15 residues in the CDR3. The V end was cut by 7 bases, the J end by 4 bases, with 19 bases between. The CDR3 DNA is TGTGCCAGCAACGCTATAACGACAGTTACCTATGGCTACACCTTC. Its translation is CASNAITTVTYGYTF.

This rearrangement joins TRBV29-1 to TRBJ2-2; no firm D call. Germline V lookup: CDR1 SQVTM, CDR2 ANQGSEA. The CDR3 runs 14 residues. Between the trimmed V and J ends, which lost 0 bases and 1 base, there was a span of 6 bases. CDR3 DNA sequence: TGCAGCGTTGAAGATTGGAGGAACACCGGGGAGCTGTTTTTT. Protein product: CSVEDWRNTGELFF.

The chain carries TRBV29-1 and TRBJ1-2; unclear D gene. Per the germline V gene, CDR1 is SQVTM and CDR2 is ANQGSEA. Trimming took off 6 bases at V and 4 bases at J, with 12 bases between the two ends. The CDR3 totals 12 residues. The CDR3 region is CSVEELFYGYTF. Written as DNA, the CDR3 is TGCAGCGTGGAGGAGTTATTCTATGGCTACACCTTC.

The V call is TRBV6-6, the J call TRBJ2-6, with D perhaps matching TRBD2 (6 bases). The CDR3 loop spans 16 amino acids. V lost 7 bases to trimming and J lost 0 bases, with 13 bases between them. CDR1 and CDR2 from the germline V gene are MNHNY and SVGAGI (reference sequence). This chain's CDR3 is CASTGDGTSGANVLTF. For the CDR3, the DNA is TGTGCCAGCACGGGGGACGGAACCTCTGGGGCCAACGTCCTGACTTTC.

The V call is TRBV11-2, the J call TRBJ1-2, with a possible D match to TRBD1 (6 bases). With 2 bases removed from V and 6 bases from J, the gap between germline ends came to 7 bases. The CDR3 sequence is 12 residues long. Germline values: CDR1 SGHAT, CDR2 FQNNGV. CDR3 protein: CASSLTGNGYTF. The CDR3 coding sequence is TGTGCCAGCAGCTTAACAGGGAATGGCTACACCTTC.

The chain employs TRBV7-9 and TRBJ2-1, with TRBD2 matching 7 bases. The CDR3 totals 14 residues. Germline-derived CDR1 and CDR2 are SEHNR and FQNEAQ (reference sequence). The V and J ends lost 6 bases and 4 bases, in that order; junction bases with no gene match: 6. The CDR3 region is CASRHTSAYNEQFF. The CDR3 DNA reads TGTGCCAGCAGACACACTAGCGCGTACAATGAGCAGTTCTTC.